This TCR beta chain was recovered during a study of T cells in Graves' hyperthyroidism and ophthalmopathy. Study-level points and caveats: Most thyroid-expanded clonotypes above 0.001 were also found in blood. Through a model of 13 V-J features, ophthalmopathy was separated from stable hyperthyroidism.

Worth noting for this clonotype: What it binds is not known.

The TCR beta CDR3 regions underwent amplification using RNA transcripts as the source. The TCR CDR3 was amplified in a first-round RT-PCR using the HTBI primer set. TCRdb passed the multiplex PCR reads through MiXCR, listing each CDR3 protein once. This sample has under 300,000 distinct CDR3 sequences, with less than 30% found just once. Criteria for exclusion of patients were uncontrolled infection, other autoimmune disease, pregnancy or lactation. The CDR3 runs 13 residues. Unmatched junction bases numbered 3, after V lost 4 bases and J lost 6 bases. Germline V lookup: CDR1 MNHEY, CDR2 SMNVEV (reference sequence).

Material for sequencing was blood. The chain has TRBV27 and TRBJ1-2; 9 bases align to TRBD1. This sequence was found in a man aged 40-55 years with Graves' hyperthyroidism that later progressed to Graves' ophthalmopathy. The CDR3 here is CASSSGTGNGYTF. The CDR3 DNA reads as TGTGCCAGCAGTTCCGGGACAGGGAATGGCTACACCTTC.